These 23 T cell receptor beta chains were all obtained from the same sample, sequenced in a study of T cells in Graves' hyperthyroidism and ophthalmopathy. Regions amplified from RNA transcripts were the TCR beta CDR3 regions. The HTBI primer set served for first-round RT-PCR of the TCR CDR3. TCRdb re-derived calls from the multiplex PCR reads in MiXCR, one entry per CDR3 protein. The data show a few hundred thousand distinct CDR3 sequences, 13% to 15% seen once. Sequenced: blood. The receptors were sampled from a woman in her 40s with Graves' hyperthyroidism.

This clonotype was observed many times. This chain connects TRBV27 to TRBJ2-7; possible D gene TRBD1, 5 bases. The CDR3 covers 13 residues. V was trimmed by 2 bases and J by 3 bases, leaving 8 bases between them. Germline loops: CDR1 MNHEY, CDR2 SMNVEV (reference sequence). DNA of the CDR3: TGTGCCAGCAGTTTAGACAGTTACTACGAGCAGTACTTC. Translation: CASSLDSYYEQYF.

This clonotype has a count of ten or more. The rearrangement uses TRBV20-1 and TRBJ2-7, with D hard to call. Per the germline V gene, CDR1 is DFQATT and CDR2 is SNEGSKA (reference sequence). Trimming took 3 bases from V and 4 from J, leaving 10 bases between them. The CDR3 extends over 12 amino acids. The CDR3 DNA is TGCAGTGCTAGTAGGGTTCGGTACGAGCAGTACTTC. Its protein product is CSASRVRYEQYF.

In this sample, this clonotype turned up many times. This rearrangement joins TRBV28 to TRBJ1-5; possibly TRBD1 for D (6 bases). CDR3 length: 14 residues. CDR1 and CDR2 from the germline V gene are MDHEN and SYDVKM. V was shortened by 4 bases and J by 5 bases, with 12 bases between the two germline ends. This CDR3 reads CASSSQGTYQPQHF. CDR3 DNA sequence: TGTGCCAGCAGTTCCCAGGGGACGTATCAGCCCCAGCATTTT.

This clonotype was counted many times. This rearrangement joins TRBV11-1 to TRBJ2-3, with D perhaps TRBD2 (6 bases). Looked up from germline, CDR1 is SGHAT and CDR2 is FQDESV (reference sequence). The CDR3 totals 16 residues. Trimming removed 0 bases from V and 0 bases from J, with 10 bases in between. The CDR3 DNA reads as TGTGCCAGCAGCTTAGCGTTTAGCGGCAGCACAGATACGCAGTATTTT. The encoded protein is CASSLAFSGSTDTQYF.

The CDR3 DNA follows: TGTGCCACCACTAGCGGAGGTGCCTACAATGAGCAGTTCTTC. Protein product: CATTSGGAYNEQFF. The genes are TRBV6-1 and TRBJ2-1; 8 nucleotides agree with TRBD2. V lost 10 bases to trimming and J lost 2 bases; unmatched junction nucleotides: 7. There are 14 residues in the CDR3. Germline-derived CDR1 and CDR2 are MNHNS and SASEGT.

This clonotype has just a few counts. The rearrangement uses TRBV5-1 and TRBJ2-5; D gene uncertain. Germline CDR1 reads SGHRS; CDR2 reads YFSETQ. This CDR3 region has 16 residues. V was trimmed by 0 bases and J by 2 bases, leaving 14 bases between them. CDR3 sequence reads: CASSLAGYIGQETQYF. The CDR3 DNA follows: TGCGCCAGCAGCTTGGCCGGATATATCGGGCAAGAGACCCAGTACTTC.

V is TRBV5-1 and J is TRBJ2-1, with 9 bases fitting TRBD2. This CDR3 is built from 16 residues. With 0 bases clipped from V and 6 bases from J, the junction kept 7 bases outside the gene matches. CDR1 and CDR2 (germline): SGHRS, YFSETQ. The CDR3 sequence is CASSLGPSGTVNEQFF. The CDR3 DNA reads TGCGCCAGCAGCTTGGGGCCTAGCGGGACGGTCAATGAGCAGTTCTTC.

The chain links TRBV14 to TRBJ2-3; D remains unclear. CDR1 is SGHDN and CDR2 is FVKESK in the germline V gene. The CDR3 consists of 14 residues. V dropped 3 bases and J dropped 0 bases, with 7 bases sitting between them. CDR3 sequence (DNA): TGTGCCAGCAGCCATGAAACTAGCACAGATACGCAGTATTTT. Protein product: CASSHETSTDTQYF.

The chain carries TRBV20-1 and TRBJ1-6; 10 positions match TRBD1. V lost 0 bases to trimming and J lost 7 bases; unmatched junction nucleotides: 15. Germline V lookup: CDR1 DFQATT, CDR2 SNEGSKA (reference sequence). The CDR3 has 19 residues. CDR3 sequence: CSARDEVTGQGLFNSPLHF. CDR3 in DNA: TGCAGTGCTAGAGATGAAGTTACGGGACAGGGGCTCTTCAATTCACCCCTCCACTTT.

In DNA form, the CDR3 reads TGTGCCAGCAACGGGGCGCGGGATAATTCACCCCTCCACTTT. Encoded protein: CASNGARDNSPLHF. The chain is built from TRBV6-1 and TRBJ1-6, with D perhaps TRBD1 (5 bases). The germline V and J ends were trimmed by 7 bases and 5 bases, with 12 bases remaining between them. CDR1 is MNHNS and CDR2 is SASEGT in the germline V gene. The CDR3 contains 14 residues.

This clonotype showed up many times. The rearrangement links TRBV2 to TRBJ1-5, with D perhaps matching TRBD1 (5 bases). The CDR3 is 16 residues long. Trimming stripped 3 bases from V and 7 bases from J, with 19 bases between. Germline V gene sequence: CDR1 SNHLY, CDR2 FYNNEI. The CDR3 loop reads CASSDPWDPEGQPQHF. The DNA of the CDR3 is TGTGCCAGCAGTGACCCTTGGGACCCAGAGGGACAGCCCCAGCATTTT.

This clonotype has at least ten counts. The V call is TRBV2, the J call TRBJ2-7, with 14 bases identical to TRBD2. The V gene end was trimmed by 7 bases and the J gene end by 2 bases; junction bases not matched to a gene: 10. Per the germline V gene, CDR1 is SNHLY and CDR2 is FYNNEI. The CDR3 runs 17 residues. The CDR3 spells CASNKPGLAGVAYEQYF. For the CDR3, the DNA is TGTGCCAGCAATAAACCGGGACTAGCGGGAGTAGCCTACGAGCAGTACTTC. The full variable domain, with the rest looked up from reference TRBV2 and TRBJ2-7, is EPEVTQTPSHQVTQMGQEVILRCVPISNHLYFYWYRQILGQKVEFLVSFYNNEISEKSEIFDDQFSVERPDGSNFTLKIRSTKLEDSAMYFCASNKPGLAGVAYEQYFGPGTRLTVT.

This chain links TRBV20-1 with TRBJ2-7; 14 nucleotides agree with TRBD2. The CDR3 is 20 amino acids. The V gene end was trimmed by 3 bases and the J gene end by 2 bases; junction bases not matched to a gene: 18. Germline CDR1 DFQATT, CDR2 SNEGSKA (reference sequence). CDR3 nucleotide sequence: TGCAGTGCTAGTCTCGATACCCCCGGGACTAGCGGGAGTGCTACCTACGAGCAGTACTTC. It translates to CSASLDTPGTSGSATYEQYF.

This clonotype occurred many times. V usage is TRBV20-1 and J usage is TRBJ2-3; TRBD1 agrees at 8 bases. The length of the CDR3 is 14 residues. Germline-derived CDR1 and CDR2 are DFQATT and SNEGSKA (reference sequence). V was pared by 1 base and J by 5 bases, with 5 bases of the junction left unmatched. CDR3 sequence: CSARGAGGRDTQYF. The DNA of the CDR3 is TGCAGTGCTAGAGGGGCAGGGGGCAGAGATACGCAGTATTTT.

This clonotype was found many times. The V and J genes are TRBV19 and TRBJ2-3; TRBD1 matches at 7 bases. Trimming cost V 5 bases and J 4 bases; bases outside gene matches: 6. This CDR3 region has 14 residues. Germline loops: CDR1 LNHDA, CDR2 SQIVND (reference sequence). The CDR3 spells CASSAGGGADTQYF. Written as DNA, the CDR3 is TGTGCCAGTAGTGCAGGGGGTGGCGCAGATACGCAGTATTTT.

This chain links TRBV27 with TRBJ1-5, with D uncertain. Germline CDR1 reads MNHEY; CDR2 reads SMNVEV (reference sequence). V was clipped by 8 bases and J by 3 bases, with 17 bases between them. There are 15 residues in the CDR3. The CDR3 protein is CASSPAARANQPQHF. The CDR3 DNA sequence: TGTGCCAGCTCTCCCGCTGCCCGGGCCAATCAGCCCCAGCATTTT.

The chain uses TRBV28 and TRBJ1-1; D not certain. Trimming left V 6 bases short and J 1 base short, with 9 bases between. The CDR3 length is 13 residues. The germline V gene encodes CDR1 MDHEN and CDR2 SYDVKM. The CDR3 here is CASRGRGNTEAFF. CDR3 bases: TGTGCCAGCAGGGGTCGGGGGAACACTGAAGCTTTCTTT.

This clonotype was detected only a few times. CDR3 sequence reads: CASSHQGPYNEQFF. CDR3 DNA: TGTGCCAGTAGTCATCAGGGACCCTACAATGAGCAGTTCTTC. The genes are TRBV19 and TRBJ2-1, with D perhaps matching TRBD1 or TRBD2 (5 bases each). The CDR3 contains 14 residues. The germline gives CDR1 LNHDA, CDR2 SQIVND (reference sequence). Trimming removed 5 bases from V and 2 bases from J, with 10 bases in between. The complete variable domain, with remaining parts taken from reference TRBV19 and TRBJ2-1, reads DGGITQSPKYLFRKEGQNVTLSCEQNLNHDAMYWYRQDPGQGLRLIYYSQIVNDFQKGDIAEGYSVSREKKESFPLTVTSAQKNPTAFYLCASSHQGPYNEQFFGPGTRLTVL.

Worth noting for this clonotype: A read error may be the cause here, since a much bigger clone is one base away. This chain connects TRBV7-9 to TRBJ2-2, with D possibly TRBD1 on 5 matching bases. This CDR3 has 13 amino acids. The germline V gene encodes CDR1 SEHNR and CDR2 FQNEAQ (reference sequence). V lost 5 bases, J lost 4 bases, and 8 bases lay in between. CDR3 nucleotide sequence: TGTGCCAGCAGCCACGACAGCACCGGGGAGCTGTTTTTT. Translating it yields CASSHDSTGELFF.

V and J are TRBV7-9 and TRBJ2-5; TRBD1 aligns across 9 bases. The J segment lost 2 bases and the V segment lost 2 bases, leaving 9 bases of the junction unmatched. The CDR3 is 17 residues long. Per the germline V gene, CDR1 is SEHNR and CDR2 is FQNEAQ (reference sequence). This CDR3 reads CASSLRDRVTLQETQYF. The CDR3 DNA reads TGTGCCAGCAGCTTACGGGACAGGGTTACCCTACAAGAGACCCAGTACTTC.

At least ten counts were recorded for this clonotype. CDR3 nucleotides: TGTGCCAGCAGTCGATCCGGGACAGGGTTTCAGCAGTACTTC. Amino acids: CASSRSGTGFQQYF. The V and J genes are TRBV28 and TRBJ2-7, with 9 bases aligning to TRBD1. V shed 5 bases and J 8 bases; nucleotides not matched to a gene: 10. The CDR3 contains 14 residues. Germline CDR1 reads MDHEN; CDR2 reads SYDVKM.

This clonotype was counted only a few times. V gene TRBV4-2 combines with J gene TRBJ2-3; 14 bases are a match to TRBD2. With 4 bases clipped from V and 1 base from J, the junction kept 10 bases outside the gene matches. CDR1 and CDR2 from the germline V gene are LGHNA and YNFKEQ. This CDR3 has 19 residues. The chain's CDR3 is CASSLRLAGGRGGTDTQYF. CDR3 DNA: TGTGCCAGCAGCCTAAGACTAGCGGGAGGGCGAGGTGGCACAGATACGCAGTATTTT.

This clonotype has just one count. With a much larger clone just one base away, this may be a read error. J is TRBJ2-2 and V is TRBV2, with D maybe TRBD2 (6 bases). CDR3 length equals 12 residues. Germline CDR1 and CDR2: SNHLY and FYNNEI. Trimming removed 11 bases at V and 7 bases at J, with 14 bases between. In DNA, the CDR3 is TGTGCCGGCGACACCGGGAGCGGGGAGCTGTTTTTT. This translates into CAGDTGSGELFF.